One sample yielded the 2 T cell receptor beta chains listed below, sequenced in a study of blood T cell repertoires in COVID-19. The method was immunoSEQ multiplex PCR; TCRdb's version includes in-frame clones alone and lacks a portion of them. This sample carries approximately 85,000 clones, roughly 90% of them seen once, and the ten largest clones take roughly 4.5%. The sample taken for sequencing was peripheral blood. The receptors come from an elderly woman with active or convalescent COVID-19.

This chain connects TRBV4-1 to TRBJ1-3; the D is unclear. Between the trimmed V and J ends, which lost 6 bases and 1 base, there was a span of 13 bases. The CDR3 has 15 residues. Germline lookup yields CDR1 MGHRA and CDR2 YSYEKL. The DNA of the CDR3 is TGCGCCAGCAGTAGCCCCCCAAGGTCTGGAAACACCATATATTTT. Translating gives CASSSPPRSGNTIYF.

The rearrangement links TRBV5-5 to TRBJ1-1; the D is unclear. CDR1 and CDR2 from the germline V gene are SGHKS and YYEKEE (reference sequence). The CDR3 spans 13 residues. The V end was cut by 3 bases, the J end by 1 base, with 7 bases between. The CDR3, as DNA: TGTGCCAGCAGCTCCACACCGAACACTGAAGCTTTCTTT. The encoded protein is CASSSTPNTEAFF.